The 26 T cell receptor beta chains listed next were all sequenced from one sample in a study of T cell repertoires in cytomegalovirus infection. TCRdb analysed the reads with MiXCR anew, one entry per CDR3 protein. Of some 680,000 distinct CDR3 sequences in the sample, 35% to 40% are singletons; the top ten hold around 3%. The sample comprised PBMCs. The receptors were gathered from a human donor in good health (CMV status not recorded). Some clones in this sample may be carry-over from other donors' samples.

The chain combines TRBV7-9 with TRBJ2-7; weak D call: TRBD1 (5 bases). The germline V and J ends were trimmed by 1 base and 2 bases, with 9 bases remaining between them. The CDR3 totals 14 residues. CDR1 is SEHNR, CDR2 FQNEAQ, per germline (reference sequence). The chain's CDR3 is CASSLVADTYEQYF. CDR3 nucleotides: TGTGCCAGCAGCTTAGTGGCGGACACCTACGAGCAGTACTTC.

The CDR3, as DNA: TGTGCCAGCAGTTACTCCGACAGGGAGTACGAGCAGTACTTC. Amino acid sequence: CASSYSDREYEQYF. This rearrangement joins TRBV6-6 to TRBJ2-7; 7 positions agree with TRBD1. The germline V gene has CDR1 MNHNY and CDR2 SVGAGI (reference sequence). J lost 4 bases, V lost 0 bases, and 3 bases had no gene match. There are 14 residues in the CDR3.

V and J are TRBV10-3 and TRBJ1-5; TRBD1 might be the D (5 bases). Germline assignment: CDR1 ENHRY and CDR2 SYGVKD. This CDR3 is built from 15 residues. V was shortened by 2 bases and J by 3 bases, with 11 bases between the two germline ends. The CDR3 is CAISENRQLNQPQHF. The CDR3 nucleotides are TGTGCCATCAGTGAGAATCGACAGCTCAATCAGCCCCAGCATTTT.

Comments on this clonotype: This may come from a read error, since a much larger clone is one base off. The chain links TRBV11-2 to TRBJ2-1; 9 positions agree with TRBD2. With V trimmed by 5 bases and J by 8 bases, 13 bases remained unmatched. The germline V gene encodes CDR1 SGHAT and CDR2 FQNNGV. The CDR3 is 16 residues long. The chain's CDR3 is CASSPRRLAGLDEQFF. DNA for the CDR3: TGTGCCAGCAGCCCAAGGCGGCTAGCGGGATTGGATGAGCAGTTCTTC.

This clonotype was detected a few times. The V gene is TRBV6-5, the J gene TRBJ1-2, with D unclear. V lost 6 bases to trimming and J lost 8 bases, with 19 bases between them. Germline values: CDR1 MNHEY, CDR2 SVGAGI. There are 14 residues in the CDR3. Here the CDR3 reads CASRQSWDRGGYTF. In DNA form, the CDR3 reads TGTGCCAGCAGGCAGTCGTGGGATCGGGGAGGCTACACCTTC.

The rearrangement links TRBV20-1 to TRBJ1-2; D might be TRBD1 (5 bases). In germline, CDR1 is DFQATT, CDR2 SNEGSKA (reference sequence). The CDR3 is 13 residues long. Trimming removed 6 bases from V and 4 bases from J, with 15 bases in between. The CDR3 bases are TGCAGTGCCCTTTTCGGGGGTTCCTATGGCTACACCTTC. Translated: CSALFGGSYGYTF.

The chain joins TRBV10-3 to TRBJ2-1; 10 positions agree with TRBD2. Trimming at V came to 7 bases and at J to 8 bases, leaving 11 bases not matched to a gene. CDR1 and CDR2 from the germline V gene are ENHRY and SYGVKD. This CDR3 contains 15 residues. CDR3 in amino acids: CAIIDSSSGGYEQFF. The CDR3 DNA follows: TGTGCCATCATTGATTCGTCTAGCGGGGGCTATGAGCAGTTCTTC.

This clonotype was seen many times. This CDR3 reads CASSPRTGPYEQYF. CDR3 nucleotide sequence: TGTGCCAGCAGCCCAAGGACGGGGCCCTACGAGCAGTACTTC. V is TRBV7-8 and J is TRBJ2-7; D may match TRBD1 or TRBD2 (5 bases each). The CDR3 length is 14 residues. V lost 5 bases and J lost 2, with 13 bases in between. Per the germline V gene, CDR1 is SGHVS and CDR2 is FQNEAQ.

With regard to this clonotype: Mismatch with germline at one junction end may stem from a read error. The chain combines TRBV5-5 with TRBJ1-1; no definite D call. CDR3 length: 15 residues. Germline assignment: CDR1 SGHKS and CDR2 YYEKEE (reference sequence). This CDR3 reads CASSLALLVKTEAFF. The CDR3, as DNA: TGTGCCAGCAGCTTGGCATTATTGGTGAAGACTGAAGCTTTCTTT.

This clonotype was detected many times. The gene calls are TRBV19 and TRBJ1-5; tentatively, D is TRBD1 (5 bases). Germline V CDR1 and CDR2: LNHDA, SQIVND (reference sequence). V shed 7 bases and J shed 3 bases, with 10 bases lying between them. CDR3 size: 13 residues. CDR3: CASTQGPNQPQHF. CDR3 DNA sequence: TGTGCCAGTACTCAGGGACCCAATCAGCCCCAGCATTTT. The variable domain in full, with the rest retrieved from reference TRBV19 and TRBJ1-5, is DGGITQSPKYLFRKEGQNVTLSCEQNLNHDAMYWYRQDPGQGLRLIYYSQIVNDFQKGDIAEGYSVSREKKESFPLTVTSAQKNPTAFYLCASTQGPNQPQHFGDGTRLSIL.

Concerning this clonotype: It is likely a read error, because the conserved phenylalanine at the end of the CDR3 is missing. V usage is TRBV6-6 and J usage is TRBJ2-1; the match to TRBD2 covers 9 bases. The CDR3 sequence is 17 residues long. Germline CDR1 and CDR2: MNHNY and SVGAGI (reference sequence). V lost 6 bases and J lost 7; bases outside the gene matches: 16. The CDR3 loop is CASRRDPLSGRGNEQFL. CDR3 DNA: TGTGCCAGCAGACGCGACCCCCTTAGCGGGAGAGGGAATGAGCAGTTCCTC.

The chain is built from TRBV29-1 and TRBJ2-1; perhaps D is TRBD1 or TRBD2 (5 bases each). V lost 7 bases and J 5 bases, leaving 12 bases between the germline ends. Germline assignment: CDR1 SQVTM and CDR2 ANQGSEA. The CDR3 spans 12 residues. The CDR3 bases are TGCAGCGGGGGGTTAGGGGACAATGAGCAGTTCTTC. This encodes CSGGLGDNEQFF.

In regard to this clonotype: At one boundary the junction diverges from the germline segment, which might be a read error. The chain is built from TRBV2 and TRBJ2-4; D is unclear. The CDR3 runs 14 residues. The germline V gene encodes CDR1 SNHLY and CDR2 FYNNEI. Here the CDR3 DNA reads TGTGCCAGCAGTTTTTCAGAAGCCAAAAACATTCAGTGCTTC. Protein product: CASSFSEAKNIQCF. Variable domain in full (rest from reference TRBV2 and TRBJ2-4): EPEVTQTPSHQVTQMGQEVILRCVPISNHLYFYWYRQILGQKVEFLVSFYNNEISEKSEIFDDQFSVERPDGSNFTLKIRSTKLEDSAMYFCASSFSEAKNIQCFGAGTRLSVL.

J is TRBJ2-1 and V is TRBV5-6; D gene uncertain. Trimming removed 4 bases at V and 3 bases at J, with 8 bases between. From germline, CDR1 is SGHDT and CDR2 YYEEEE. The CDR3 spans 13 residues. CDR3 coding DNA: TGTGCCAGCAGCCACGACAACTACAATGAGCAGTTCTTC. This sequence encodes CASSHDNYNEQFF.

In DNA form, the CDR3 reads TGTGCCAGCAGCTTAGGTCTCAGGGGGCAACAGCCCCAGCATTTT. The encoded protein is CASSLGLRGQQPQHF. The rearrangement links TRBV5-8 to TRBJ1-5; 8 bases are a match to TRBD1. The germline gives CDR1 SGHTS, CDR2 YDEGEE. V lost 2 bases to trimming and J lost 7 bases; unmatched junction nucleotides: 8. The CDR3 covers 15 residues.

This clonotype was seen a handful of times. V usage is TRBV12-3 or TRBV12-4 and J usage is TRBJ1-4; 9 bases are a match to TRBD1. Trimming at V came to 5 bases and at J to 7 bases, leaving 2 bases not matched to a gene. The CDR3 consists of 13 residues. This chain's CDR3 is CASSRGQGEKLFF. The CDR3 DNA is TGTGCCAGCAGTCGGGGACAGGGTGAAAAACTGTTTTTT.

The chain links TRBV28 to TRBJ2-1, with 10 nucleotides matching TRBD1. The CDR3 has 15 amino acids. Germline values: CDR1 MDHEN, CDR2 SYDVKM. Trimming took 4 bases from V and 6 from J; bases not matched to a gene: 6. The CDR3 DNA sequence: TGTGCCAGCAGTTCTCATAGGACAGGGGGCAATGAGCAGTTCTTC. This codes for CASSSHRTGGNEQFF. The full variable domain, rest sourced from reference TRBV28 and TRBJ2-1, is DVKVTQSSRYLVKRTGEKVFLECVQDMDHENMFWYRQDPGLGLRLIYFSYDVKMKEKGDIPEGYSVSREKKERFSLILESASTNQTSMYLCASSSHRTGGNEQFFGPGTRLTVL.

This clonotype has a handful of counts. This chain's CDR3 is CASSHPPGQGPEAFF. For the CDR3, the DNA is TGCGCCAGCAGCCACCCCCCGGGACAGGGGCCTGAAGCTTTCTTT. This chain joins TRBV4-1 and TRBJ1-1; 10 bases are shared with TRBD1. Trimming removed 3 bases from V and 6 bases from J; junction bases left unmatched: 7. CDR1 is MGHRA and CDR2 is YSYEKL in the germline V gene. The CDR3 covers 15 residues.

The chain recombines TRBV7-9 with TRBJ1-1, with D unclear. Trimming left V 3 bases short and J 1 base short, with 9 bases between. The CDR3 has 14 residues. In germline, CDR1 is SEHNR, CDR2 FQNEAQ (reference sequence). The CDR3 nucleotides read TGTGCCAGCAGCTTCCGGAACCCGAACACTGAAGCTTTCTTT. Protein product: CASSFRNPNTEAFF.

The chain employs TRBV6-1 and TRBJ1-2; the D is unclear. V lost 1 base to trimming and J lost 4 bases, with 7 bases between them. The CDR3 runs to 13 residues. Germline CDR1 and CDR2: MNHNS and SASEGT. The CDR3: CASSEEGIYGYTF. In DNA, the CDR3 is TGTGCCAGCAGTGAAGAGGGCATCTATGGCTACACCTTC.

This chain links TRBV12-3 or TRBV12-4 with TRBJ2-2, with D perhaps TRBD2 (7 bases). V was cut by 2 bases and J by 7 bases, with 23 bases left in between. This CDR3 is built from 18 residues. This CDR3 reads CASSLSIWLADSNGELFF. The CDR3, as DNA: TGTGCCAGCAGTTTATCCATCTGGCTAGCGGACAGTAACGGGGAGCTGTTTTTT.

To note about this clonotype: The junction does not match germline at one end; this may be a read error. V usage is TRBV28 and J usage is TRBJ1-5; perhaps TRBD1 as D (6 bases). Germline V gives CDR1 MDHEN, CDR2 SYDVKM. This CDR3 contains 13 residues. DNA for the CDR3: TGTTCCAGCACGTACAGGGTTCGGCAGCCCCAGCATTTT. Amino acids: CSSTYRVRQPQHF. Together with reference TRBV28 and TRBJ1-5, the CDR3 gives the full variable domain: DVKVTQSSRYLVKRTGEKVFLECVQDMDHENMFWYRQDPGLGLRLIYFSYDVKMKEKGDIPEGYSVSREKKERFSLILESASTNQTSMYLCSSTYRVRQPQHFGDGTRLSIL.

This chain uses TRBV6-2 or TRBV6-3 with TRBJ2-1, with 12 bases aligning to TRBD2. Trimming took 2 bases from V and 5 from J; bases not matched to a gene: 7. The germline CDR1 and CDR2 sequences are MNHEY and SVGEGT. The CDR3 consists of 17 residues. CDR3 coding DNA: TGTGCCAGCAGTTACGCTAGCGGGAGGGCCGGCGACAATGAGCAGTTCTTC. This gives the protein CASSYASGRAGDNEQFF.

The table lists this clonotype with a few counts. This rearrangement joins TRBV7-2 to TRBJ2-3; 8 bases line up with TRBD1. Trimming cost V 6 bases and J 2 bases; bases outside gene matches: 19. Germline V gene data show CDR1 as SGHTA and CDR2 as FQGNSA. The CDR3 loop spans 19 amino acids. The CDR3 region is CASSFQHRTGSVATDTQYF. For the CDR3, the DNA is TGTGCCAGCAGTTTCCAGCACAGGACAGGGAGCGTGGCCACAGATACGCAGTATTTT.

The J gene is TRBJ2-3, the V gene TRBV20-1; TRBD2 matches at 14 bases. V shed 4 bases, J shed 4 bases, and the junction held 7 bases outside the gene matches. CDR1 is DFQATT, CDR2 SNEGSKA, per germline (reference sequence). The CDR3 has 16 amino acids. The chain's CDR3 is CSAIDPGLAGADTQYF. For the CDR3, the DNA is TGCAGTGCTATAGATCCGGGACTAGCGGGAGCAGATACGCAGTATTTT.

Concerning this clonotype itself: An end of the junction differs from the germline gene, which may be a read error. The chain employs TRBV20-1 and TRBJ2-7, with D possibly matching TRBD1 (6 bases). In germline, CDR1 is DFQATT, CDR2 SNEGSKA (reference sequence). This CDR3 spans 17 amino acids. CDR3 residues: CSSRFPGSGTNIYEQYF. The DNA for the CDR3 is TGCAGTTCTAGATTTCCTGGCTCCGGGACAAACATCTACGAGCAGTACTTC.